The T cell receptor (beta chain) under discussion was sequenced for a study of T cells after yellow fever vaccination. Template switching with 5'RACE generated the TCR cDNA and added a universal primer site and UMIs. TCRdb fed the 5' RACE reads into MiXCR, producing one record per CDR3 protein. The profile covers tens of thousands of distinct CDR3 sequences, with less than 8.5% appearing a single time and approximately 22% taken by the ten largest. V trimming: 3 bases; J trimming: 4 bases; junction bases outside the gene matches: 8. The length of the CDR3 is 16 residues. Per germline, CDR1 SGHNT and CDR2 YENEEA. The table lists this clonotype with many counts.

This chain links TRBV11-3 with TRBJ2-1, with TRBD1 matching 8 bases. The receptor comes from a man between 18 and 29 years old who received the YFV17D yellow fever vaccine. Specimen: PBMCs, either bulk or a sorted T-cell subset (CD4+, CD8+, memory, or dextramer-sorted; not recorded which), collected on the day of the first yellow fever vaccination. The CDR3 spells CASSLEQGGYYNEQFF. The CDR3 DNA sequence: TGTGCCAGCAGCTTGGAACAGGGGGGCTATTACAATGAGCAGTTCTTC. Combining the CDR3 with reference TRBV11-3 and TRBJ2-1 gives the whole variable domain EAGVVQSPRYKIIEKKQPVAFWCNPISGHNTLYWYLQNLGQGPELLIRYENEEAVDDSQLPKDRFSAERLKGVDSTLKIQPAELGDSAVYLCASSLEQGGYYNEQFFGPGTRLTVL.